The sequence of this T cell receptor (beta chain) was determined in a study of blood T cells in healthy people across ages. The second PCR ran roughly 7 to 12 cycles with a sample-barcoded 5' primer and J-beta primers. Tags on each cDNA molecule came from a template-switch adaptor with 12 random nucleotides. One entry per CDR3 protein, called by TCRdb with MiXCR from the 5' RACE reads. This table has roughly 730,000 distinct CDR3 sequences, approximately 60% appearing once. Comment on this clonotype: No antigen is known for it.

Study-wide results and caveats: Across the age range, TCR beta diversity per million T cells fell in a roughly linear way.

Looked up from germline, CDR1 is DFQATT and CDR2 is SNEGSKA (reference sequence). The CDR3 contains 14 residues. V dropped 3 bases and J dropped 1 base, with 12 bases sitting between them. V gene TRBV20-1 combines with J gene TRBJ1-1, with D possibly being TRBD1 (5 bases). The source material was blood. The receptor was isolated from a man in his forties or fifties in good health. CDR3 nucleotide sequence: TGCAGTGCTAGCTATCGCGGGGGGAACACTGAAGCTTTCTTT. This encodes CSASYRGGNTEAFF.